This T cell receptor (beta chain) was found in a study of early T cells in non-severe SARS-CoV-2 infection. TCRdb reprocessed the 5' RACE reads with MiXCR, giving one entry per CDR3 protein. The sample gives 26,000 or so distinct CDR3 sequences, 5.5% of which show up once; 2.4% is in the top ten. This clonotype was detected many times. The CDR3 is 15 residues long. The V gene's germline CDR1 is LGHDT and CDR2 YNNKEL (reference sequence). V lost 1 base and J 0 bases, leaving 7 bases between the germline ends. Sequencing input: whole blood. The receptor comes from an adult who was a healthcare worker with PCR-confirmed SARS-CoV-2 infection or an uninfected control (not recorded which). J is TRBJ2-4 and V is TRBV3-1; TRBD1 is a possible D gene (6 bases). The chain's CDR3 is CASSQGTVAKNIQYF. For the CDR3, the DNA is TGTGCCAGCAGCCAAGGGACAGTAGCCAAAAACATTCAGTACTTC.